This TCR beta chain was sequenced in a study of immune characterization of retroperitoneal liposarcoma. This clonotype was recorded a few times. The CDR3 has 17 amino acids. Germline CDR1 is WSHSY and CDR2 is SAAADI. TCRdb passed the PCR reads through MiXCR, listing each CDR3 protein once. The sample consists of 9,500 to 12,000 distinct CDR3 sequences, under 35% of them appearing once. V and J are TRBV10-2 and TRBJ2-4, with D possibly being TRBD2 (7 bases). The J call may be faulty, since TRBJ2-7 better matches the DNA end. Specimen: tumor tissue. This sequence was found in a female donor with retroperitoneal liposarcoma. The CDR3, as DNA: TGCGCCAGCAGTGAGGAGCCCTATAGAACGGGGGGCGGCGAGCAGTACTTC. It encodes CASSEEPYRTGGGEQYF.